Each of the 19 T cell receptor beta chains below was sequenced from the same sample in a study of response to subunit inactivated influenza vaccine. TCRdb re-called the RT-PCR reads through MiXCR, storing one row per CDR3 protein. The sample carries around 490,000 distinct CDR3 sequences, 7.6% recorded once. Sequenced here: PBMCs from blood, sampled around 25 months after vaccination. These TCRs come from a man aged 45 to 70 who received an inactivated influenza vaccine.

In its sample, this clonotype was seen many times. The CDR3: CASSFGQGGTEAFF. CDR3 coding DNA: TGTGCCAGCAGTTTTGGACAGGGCGGCACTGAAGCTTTCTTT. V is TRBV6-5 and J is TRBJ1-1; 8 nucleotides line up with TRBD1. CDR3 size: 14 residues. The V gene's germline CDR1 is MNHEY and CDR2 SVGAGI. V was clipped by 4 bases and J by 4 bases; unmatched bases: 5.

This clonotype was observed many times. The chain carries TRBV6-2 or TRBV6-3 and TRBJ2-7; D remains ambiguous. V was shortened by 8 bases and J by 5 bases, with 10 bases between the two germline ends. CDR1 MNHEY and CDR2 SVGEGT come from the germline V gene. This CDR3 is built from 11 residues. CDR3 nucleotides: TGTGCCAGCGCGGATGTCAACGAGCAGTACTTC. This gives the protein CASADVNEQYF.

This clonotype has only a few counts. J is TRBJ1-5 and V is TRBV20-1; no clear D. Germline lookup yields CDR1 DFQATT and CDR2 SNEGSKA (reference sequence). This CDR3 contains 16 residues. Deletions cut 4 bases from V and 4 bases from J, with 20 bases between. The CDR3 nucleotides read TGCAGTGCTACCCCCCCGGTGCGGGGTATTAATCAGCCCCAGCATTTT. This sequence encodes CSATPPVRGINQPQHF.

This clonotype was counted ten times or more. The rearrangement joins TRBV12-3 or TRBV12-4 to TRBJ2-2; the D is unclear. Trimming pared 6 bases from V and 1 base from J, leaving 9 bases between. The CDR3 loop spans 14 amino acids. The CDR3 sequence: CASRLDLNTGELFF. In DNA, the CDR3 is TGTGCCAGCAGGTTGGATCTGAACACCGGGGAGCTGTTTTTT.

This clonotype has only a few counts. The chain has TRBV7-2 and TRBJ2-1; 14 positions agree with TRBD2. This CDR3 is 14 amino acids long. Trimming took 5 bases from V and 16 from J; bases not matched to a gene: 10. CDR1 and CDR2 (germline): SGHTA, FQGNSA. The chain's CDR3 is CASSLTSGTSGRFF. CDR3 nucleotides: TGTGCCAGCAGCCTGACGTCCGGGACTAGCGGGAGATTCTTC.

The chain joins TRBV12-3 or TRBV12-4 to TRBJ2-2, with 7 bases lining up with TRBD1. The CDR3 contains 17 residues. V was pared by 6 bases and J by 4 bases, with 14 bases of the junction left unmatched. The CDR3 coding sequence is TGTGCCAGCAGGTTGACAGGGTGGAGTTCAGGCACCGGGGAGCTGTTTTTT. Its protein product is CASRLTGWSSGTGELFF.

CDR3 in DNA: TGCGCCAGCAGCTGGCGGGGGGGCGGGACAGATACGCAGTATTTT. Amino acid sequence: CASSWRGGGTDTQYF. V usage is TRBV5-1 and J usage is TRBJ2-3; 9 positions agree with TRBD2. CDR1 SGHRS and CDR2 YFSETQ come from the germline V gene. The CDR3 is 15 residues long. V shed 3 bases, J shed 3 bases, and the junction held 5 bases outside the gene matches.

The genes are TRBV6-2 or TRBV6-3 and TRBJ2-1, with 8 bases that match TRBD2. The CDR3 loop spans 11 amino acids. In germline, CDR1 is MNHEY, CDR2 SVGEGT. V shed 4 bases and J 12 bases; nucleotides not matched to a gene: 2. Here the CDR3 reads CASSLRGGQFF. CDR3 DNA sequence: TGTGCCAGCAGTTTACGGGGGGGGCAGTTCTTC.

The CDR3 protein is CASSLPAIDNEQFF. The CDR3, as DNA: TGTGCCAGCAGCTTACCCGCTATTGACAATGAGCAGTTCTTC. The chain is built from TRBV7-3 and TRBJ2-1; no definite D call. The V end was cut by 2 bases, the J end by 5 bases, with 10 bases between. Germline lookup yields CDR1 SGHTA and CDR2 FQGTGA. CDR3 length equals 14 residues. Filled out from reference TRBV7-3 and TRBJ2-1, the complete variable domain reads GAGVSQTPSNKVTEKGKYVELRCDPISGHTALYWYRQSLGQGPEFLIYFQGTGAADDSGLPNDRFFAVRPEGSVSTLKIQRTERGDSAVYLCASSLPAIDNEQFFGPGTRLTVL.

Details on this clonotype: The germline gene is not matched at one end of the junction; a read error may be the cause. The V and J genes are TRBV5-1 and TRBJ2-5; 8 nucleotides agree with TRBD1. Germline V gene lookup returns CDR1 SGHRS and CDR2 YFSETQ. CDR3 size: 14 residues. The CDR3 bases are TGCGCCAGCAGATTGGGACAGGCTGAAGAGACCCAGTACTTC. It translates to CASRLGQAEETQYF. The complete variable domain, with remaining parts taken from reference TRBV5-1 and TRBJ2-5, reads KAGVTQTPRYLIKTRGQQVTLSCSPISGHRSVSWYQQTPGQGLQFLFEYFSETQRNKGNFPGRFSGRQFSNSRSEMNVSTLELGDSALYLCASRLGQAEETQYFGPGTRLLVL.

This clonotype was counted between two and nine times. This chain connects TRBV3-1 to TRBJ1-2; D is unclear. Germline values: CDR1 LGHDT, CDR2 YNNKEL (reference sequence). The CDR3 contains 16 residues. V lost 4 bases to trimming and J lost 8 bases, with 23 bases between them. This chain's CDR3 is CASSPAVTSSRGGYTF. The CDR3 coding sequence is TGTGCCAGCAGCCCTGCAGTTACCTCTAGTCGGGGAGGCTACACCTTC.

This clonotype showed up many times. V gene TRBV5-1 combines with J gene TRBJ2-7; 8 bases fit TRBD1. The germline V gene encodes CDR1 SGHRS and CDR2 YFSETQ. CDR3 size: 14 residues. J lost 5 bases, V lost 0 bases, and 4 bases had no gene match. The CDR3 nucleotides are TGCGCCAGCAGCTTGGCCTTACAGGGGGACGAGCAGTACTTC. Protein product: CASSLALQGDEQYF.

This clonotype was observed a handful of times. The V gene is TRBV20-1, the J gene TRBJ1-2; 7 bases agree with TRBD1. Germline values: CDR1 DFQATT, CDR2 SNEGSKA (reference sequence). With 3 bases clipped from V and 8 bases from J, the junction kept 9 bases outside the gene matches. The CDR3 consists of 13 residues. Here the CDR3 reads CSARGQPGGGYTF. The CDR3 coding sequence is TGCAGTGCTAGGGGACAGCCGGGCGGCGGCTACACCTTC.

V and J are TRBV20-1 and TRBJ2-1, with 7 bases identical to TRBD2. V trimming: 2 bases; J trimming: 8 bases; junction bases outside the gene matches: 9. Germline V lookup: CDR1 DFQATT, CDR2 SNEGSKA (reference sequence). CDR3 length: 14 amino acids. The CDR3 here is CSARSWRGGDEQFF. DNA for the CDR3: TGCAGTGCTAGATCTTGGCGGGGAGGGGATGAGCAGTTCTTC.

The chain recombines TRBV5-6 with TRBJ2-1; the D gene is possibly TRBD2 (6 bases). Looked up from germline, CDR1 is SGHDT and CDR2 is YYEEEE. The CDR3 runs to 14 residues. V was shortened by 4 bases and J by 8 bases, with 16 bases between the two germline ends. In nucleotides, the CDR3 is TGTGCCAGCAGCCCGGGACTCCTGAGCGATGAGCAGTTCTTC. It yields the protein CASSPGLLSDEQFF.

The genes are TRBV28 and TRBJ2-5; 7 nucleotides align to TRBD2. The trim removed 0 bases at V and 2 bases at J, leaving 6 bases unmatched. Germline V gene lookup returns CDR1 MDHEN and CDR2 SYDVKM. This CDR3 comprises 16 residues. The CDR3 DNA reads TGTGCCAGCAGTTTATGGGCTAGCGGACAACAAGAGACCCAGTACTTC. Translating gives CASSLWASGQQETQYF.

In its sample, this clonotype was seen many times. The V call is TRBV12-3 or TRBV12-4, the J call TRBJ2-7; 11 nucleotides match TRBD2. Trimming cost V 2 bases and J 0 bases; bases outside gene matches: 9. The CDR3 totals 18 residues. Here the CDR3 reads CASSLRGGTSGTSYEQYF. In DNA, the CDR3 is TGTGCCAGCAGTTTAAGAGGGGGGACTAGCGGAACCTCCTACGAGCAGTACTTC.

This clonotype was seen a handful of times. The J gene is TRBJ1-2, the V gene TRBV6-1; 9 positions match TRBD1. Germline CDR1 is MNHNS and CDR2 is SASEGT. The CDR3 loop spans 15 amino acids. With V trimmed by 6 bases and J by 3 bases, 8 bases remained unmatched. CDR3 protein: CASRVQGAGDYGYTF. CDR3 nucleotide sequence: TGTGCCAGCAGGGTACAGGGGGCTGGCGACTATGGCTACACCTTC.

This clonotype has a handful of counts. The chain employs TRBV10-3 and TRBJ2-6; 8 positions agree with TRBD1. The V gene's germline CDR1 is ENHRY and CDR2 SYGVKD. The CDR3 has 16 residues. V lost 1 base, J lost 2 bases, and 1 base stayed unmatched. As DNA, the CDR3 is TGTGCCATCAGTGAGTTACAGGGGGCTGGGGCCAACGTCCTGACTTTC. Protein product: CAISELQGAGANVLTF.